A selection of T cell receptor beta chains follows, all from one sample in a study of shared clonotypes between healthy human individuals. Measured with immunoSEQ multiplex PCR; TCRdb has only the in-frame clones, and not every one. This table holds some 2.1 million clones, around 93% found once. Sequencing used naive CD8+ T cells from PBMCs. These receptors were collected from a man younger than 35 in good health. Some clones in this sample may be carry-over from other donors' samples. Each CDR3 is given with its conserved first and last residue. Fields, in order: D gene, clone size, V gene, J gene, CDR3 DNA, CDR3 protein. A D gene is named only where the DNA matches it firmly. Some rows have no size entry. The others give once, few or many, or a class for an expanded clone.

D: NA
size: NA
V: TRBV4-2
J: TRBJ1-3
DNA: TGTGCCAGCAGCCAAGATAGAGTAACAGCTGGAAACACCATATATTTT
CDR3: CASSQDRVTAGNTIYF

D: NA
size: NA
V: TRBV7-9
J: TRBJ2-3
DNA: TGTGCCAGCAGCTTAGACTGGACAGTGTATTTT
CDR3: CASSLDWTVYF

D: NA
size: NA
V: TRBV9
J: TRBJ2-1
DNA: TGTGCCAGCAGCGCCGTACCGGCACCATACAATGAGCAGTTCTTC
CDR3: CASSAVPAPYNEQFF

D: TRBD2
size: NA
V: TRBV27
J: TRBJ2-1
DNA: TGTGCCAGCAGTTTGTTACTAGCGGGGAACAATGAGCAGTTCTTC
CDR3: CASSLLLAGNNEQFF

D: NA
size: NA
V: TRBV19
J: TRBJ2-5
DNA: TGTGCCAGTAGTATAGCGGCACGGGTCGGGGAGACCCAGTACTTC
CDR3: CASSIAARVGETQYF

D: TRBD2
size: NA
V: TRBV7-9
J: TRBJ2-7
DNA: TGTGCCAGCAGCCCAATCCCGGGACTAGCGGGAGACCCCTACGAGCAGTACTTC
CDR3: CASSPIPGLAGDPYEQYF

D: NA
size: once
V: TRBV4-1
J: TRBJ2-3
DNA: TGCGCCAGCAGCCAAGCGGGACTCACAGATACGCAGTATTTT
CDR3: CASSQAGLTDTQYF

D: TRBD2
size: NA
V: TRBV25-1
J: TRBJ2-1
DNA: TGTGCCAGCAGTCCACTATCCGGGACTAGGTCCTACAATGAGCAGTTCTTC
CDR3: CASSPLSGTRSYNEQFF

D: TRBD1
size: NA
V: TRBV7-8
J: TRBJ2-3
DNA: TGTGCCAGCAGCCCTCAGGGGGCTTTCACAGATACGCAGTATTTT
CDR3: CASSPQGAFTDTQYF

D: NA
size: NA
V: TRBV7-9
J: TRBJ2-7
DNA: TGTGCCAGCAGCCCACCTAGCAACCACGAGCAGTACTTC
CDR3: CASSPPSNHEQYF

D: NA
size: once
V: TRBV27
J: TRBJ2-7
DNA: TGTGCCAGCGGCGTCTCCTACGAGCAGTACTTC
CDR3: CASGVSYEQYF

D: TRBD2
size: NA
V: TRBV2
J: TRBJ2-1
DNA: TGTGCCAGCAGCGCTAGCGGGGGTTACAATGAGCAGTTCTTC
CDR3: CASSASGGYNEQFF

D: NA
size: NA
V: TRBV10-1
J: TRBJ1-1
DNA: TGCGCCAGCAGTGAGGGGCGAAGGGGCACTGAAGCTTTCTTT
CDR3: CASSEGRRGTEAFF

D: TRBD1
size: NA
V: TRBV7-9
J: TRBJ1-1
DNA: TGTGCCAGCATTGCCGGACAGGGGGTCCCTGAAGCTTTCTTT
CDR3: CASIAGQGVPEAFF

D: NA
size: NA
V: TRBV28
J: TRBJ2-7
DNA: TGTGCCAGCAGCCCTAAGGGGCTCGGGACATTTAAGTACGAGCAGTACTTC
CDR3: CASSPKGLGTFKYEQYF

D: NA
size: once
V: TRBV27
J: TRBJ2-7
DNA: TGTGCCAGCAGTTTGTCCAGGTCCTACGAGCAGTACTTC
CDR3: CASSLSRSYEQYF

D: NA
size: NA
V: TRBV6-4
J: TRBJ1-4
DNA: TGTGCGAGGGGTATGGAGGGGGAAAAACTGTTTTTT
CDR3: CARGMEGEKLFF

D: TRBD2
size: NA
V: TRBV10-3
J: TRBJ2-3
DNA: TGTGCCATCAGTGCCACCGGGGGGAGAGTCCCAGATACGCAGTATTTT
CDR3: CAISATGGRVPDTQYF

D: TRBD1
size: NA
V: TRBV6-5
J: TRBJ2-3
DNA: TGTGCCAGCAGCCTACAATTGACAGGGGATACGCAGTATTTT
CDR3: CASSLQLTGDTQYF

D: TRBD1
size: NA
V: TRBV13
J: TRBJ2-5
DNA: TGTGCCAGCAGCCAAGGGACAGGGGAGGCCCAGTACTTC
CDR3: CASSQGTGEAQYF

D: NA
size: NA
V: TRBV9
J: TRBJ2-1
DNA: TGTGCCAGCAGCGTAGACGGGTCCTACAATGAGCAGTTCTTC
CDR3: CASSVDGSYNEQFF

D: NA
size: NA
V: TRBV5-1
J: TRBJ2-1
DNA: TGCGCCAGCAGCTTGGCTAGCGATGAGCAGTTCTTC
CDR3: CASSLASDEQFF

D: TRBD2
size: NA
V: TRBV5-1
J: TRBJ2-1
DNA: TGCGCCAGCAGTTTGGGGGGGAATGAGCAGTTCTTC
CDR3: CASSLGGNEQFF

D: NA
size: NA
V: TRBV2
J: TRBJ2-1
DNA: TGTGCCAGCAGTGAATCGGCCAGGGTGGGCAATGAGCAGTTCTTC
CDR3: CASSESARVGNEQFF

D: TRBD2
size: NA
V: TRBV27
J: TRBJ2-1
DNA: TGTGCCAGCAGTTTAAATCCAGCGGGAGTCAATGAGCAGTTCTTC
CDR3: CASSLNPAGVNEQFF

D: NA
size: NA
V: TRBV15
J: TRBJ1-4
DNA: TGTGCCACCAGCAGAGATCGGAAAAAAGAAAAACTGTTTTTT
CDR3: CATSRDRKKEKLFF

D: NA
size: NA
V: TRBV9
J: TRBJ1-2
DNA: TGTGCCAGCAGCGATGCAGGGTGGCAGGTCTATGGCTACACCTTC
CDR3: CASSDAGWQVYGYTF

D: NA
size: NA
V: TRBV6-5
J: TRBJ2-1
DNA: TGTGCCAGCAGGACGCCTTCTTATCCCTCCCCAGAGCAGTTCTTC
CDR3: CASRTPSYPSPEQFF

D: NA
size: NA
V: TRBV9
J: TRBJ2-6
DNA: TGTGCCAGCAGCGTAGCTCGAGCGGAGACCTCTGGGGCCAACGTCCTGACTTTC
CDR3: CASSVARAETSGANVLTF

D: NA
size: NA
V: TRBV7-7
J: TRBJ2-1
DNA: TGTGCCAGCAGCTTAGATGGGGCAGTCTCCTACAATGAGCAGTTCTTC
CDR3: CASSLDGAVSYNEQFF

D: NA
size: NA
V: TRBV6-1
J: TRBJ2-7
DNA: TGTGCCAGCAGTGTTAGGGGAAGGGGTGCTATATTCTACGAGCAGTACTTC
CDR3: CASSVRGRGAIFYEQYF

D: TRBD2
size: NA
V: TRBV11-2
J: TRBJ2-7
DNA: TGTGCCAGCAGCTTAGGATCTAGCGGGACCTACGAGCAGTACTTC
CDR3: CASSLGSSGTYEQYF

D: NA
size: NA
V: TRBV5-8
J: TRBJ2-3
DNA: TGTGCCAGCAGCTTGGGGCTCGGAACGGCAGGTACTCTAGATACGCAGTATTTT
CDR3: CASSLGLGTAGTLDTQYF

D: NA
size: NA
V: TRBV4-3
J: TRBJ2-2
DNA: TGCGCCAGCAGCCAAATCGGAGCGATAACGAACACCGGGGAGCTGTTTTTT
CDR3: CASSQIGAITNTGELFF

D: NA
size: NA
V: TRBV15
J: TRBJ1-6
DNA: TGTGCCACCAGAGACAGGATTTCACCCCTCCACTTT
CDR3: CATRDRISPLHF

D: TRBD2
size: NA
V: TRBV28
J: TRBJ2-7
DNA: TGTGCCAGCAGTGAGAGGACTAGCGGCGCCTACGAGCAGTACTTC
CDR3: CASSERTSGAYEQYF

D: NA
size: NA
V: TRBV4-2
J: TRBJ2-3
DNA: TGTGCCAGCAGCCAAGATCGGAGCGGTACGAGCACAGATACGCAGTATTTT
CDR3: CASSQDRSGTSTDTQYF

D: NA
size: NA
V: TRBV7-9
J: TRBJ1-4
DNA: TGTGCCAGCAGCTTGGCGACAGCAACTAATGAAAAACTGTTTTTT
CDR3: CASSLATATNEKLFF

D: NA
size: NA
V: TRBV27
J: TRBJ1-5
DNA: TGTGCCAGCAGTTTAAAGGGGCTTGGGGTAAGTGGGACGCAGGAGTATAGCAATCAGCCCCAGCATTTT
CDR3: CASSLKGLGVSGTQEYSNQPQHF

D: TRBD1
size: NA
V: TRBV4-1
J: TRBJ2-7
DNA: TGCGCCAGCAGCGCCGGGACAGGGGCCTACGAGCAGTACTTC
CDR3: CASSAGTGAYEQYF

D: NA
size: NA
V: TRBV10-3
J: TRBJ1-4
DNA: TGTGCCATCCGTGGGGTTATTTCTGAAAAACTGTTTTTT
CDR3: CAIRGVISEKLFF

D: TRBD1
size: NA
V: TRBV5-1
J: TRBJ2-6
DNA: TGCGCCAGCAGCTGGTACAGGGGACAAGCCTCTGGGGCCAACGTCCTGACTTTC
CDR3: CASSWYRGQASGANVLTF

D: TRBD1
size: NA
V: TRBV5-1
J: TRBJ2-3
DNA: TGCGCCAGCAAGGGACAGGGCGATACGCAGTATTTT
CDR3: CASKGQGDTQYF

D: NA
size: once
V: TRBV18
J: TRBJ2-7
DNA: TGTGCCAGCTCACCAGCTCCATCCTACGAGCAGTACTTC
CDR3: CASSPAPSYEQYF

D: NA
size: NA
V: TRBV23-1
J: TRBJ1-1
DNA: TGCGCCAGCAGTCATCTTCGCCAATATAGGACAGCAAATAACACTGAAGCTTTCTTT
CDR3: CASSHLRQYRTANNTEAFF

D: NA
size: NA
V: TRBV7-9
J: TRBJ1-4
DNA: TGTGCCAGCAGTCCCTGGGCAACTAATGAAAAACTGTTTTTT
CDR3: CASSPWATNEKLFF

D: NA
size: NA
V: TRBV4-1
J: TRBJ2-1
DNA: TGCGCCAGCAGCCAAGATGCCGAAGGTAGTGGCTACAATGAGCAGTTCTTC
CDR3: CASSQDAEGSGYNEQFF

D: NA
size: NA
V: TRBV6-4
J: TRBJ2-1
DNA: TGTGCCAGCAGGGGGGAAGACCCATACAATGAGCAGTTCTTC
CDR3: CASRGEDPYNEQFF

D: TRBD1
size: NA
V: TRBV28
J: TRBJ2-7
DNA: TGTGCCAGCAGCCCAACCGGGACAGAGACCTACGAGCAGTACTTC
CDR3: CASSPTGTETYEQYF

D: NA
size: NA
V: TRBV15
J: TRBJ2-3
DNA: TGTGCCACCAGCAGAGGAGGGGGGGATACGCAGTATTTT
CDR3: CATSRGGGDTQYF

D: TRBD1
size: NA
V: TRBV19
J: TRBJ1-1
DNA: TGTGCCAGTAGTGAATACAGGGGGAATTCTGAAGCTTTCTTT
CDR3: CASSEYRGNSEAFF

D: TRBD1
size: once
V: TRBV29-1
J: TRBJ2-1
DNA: TGCAGCTCCCCGGGACAGTTGTACAATGAGCAGTTCTTC
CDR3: CSSPGQLYNEQFF

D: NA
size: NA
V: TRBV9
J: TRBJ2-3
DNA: TGTGCCAGCAGCCCGAGTGGACGGAGCACAGATACGCAGTATTTT
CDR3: CASSPSGRSTDTQYF

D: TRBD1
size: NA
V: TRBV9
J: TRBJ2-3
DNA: TGTGCCAGCAGCTTCACCGGGACAGGGAACACAGATACGCAGTATTTT
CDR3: CASSFTGTGNTDTQYF

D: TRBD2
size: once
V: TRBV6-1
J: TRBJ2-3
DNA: TGTGCCATCGAGACTAGCGGGAGGATCACAGATACGCAGTATTTT
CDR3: CAIETSGRITDTQYF

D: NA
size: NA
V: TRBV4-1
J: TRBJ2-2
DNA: TGCGCCAGCAGTCACTGGGACTCATACTCGACCGGGGAGCTGTTTTTT
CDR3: CASSHWDSYSTGELFF

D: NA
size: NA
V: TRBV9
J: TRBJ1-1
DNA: TGTGCCAGCAGCCCCCAATACACTGAAGCTTTCTTT
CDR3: CASSPQYTEAFF